These 18 T cell receptor beta chains were all obtained from the same sample, sequenced in a study of blood T cell repertoires in COVID-19. Some clones are missing from TCRdb's copy, which holds only in-frame ones; the method was immunoSEQ multiplex PCR. In the table there are about 59,000 clones, around 81% of which are singletons. Sample: peripheral blood. These receptors all come from a woman of 80 years or more with acute or convalescent COVID-19.

The chain employs TRBV6-2 or TRBV6-3 and TRBJ2-7, with D perhaps matching TRBD1 (5 bases). Looked up from germline, CDR1 is MNHEY and CDR2 is SVGEGT. V lost 7 bases, J lost 1 base, and 11 bases lay in between. The CDR3 is made up of 13 amino acids. The CDR3 loop reads CASTPDSSYEQYF. The CDR3 nucleotides read TGTGCCAGCACCCCCGACAGTTCCTACGAGCAGTACTTC.

This clone was seen only a few times. The rearrangement links TRBV5-1 to TRBJ1-3; D perhaps matches TRBD1 (6 bases). Germline lookup yields CDR1 SGHRS and CDR2 YFSETQ. Trimming took off 2 bases at V and 4 bases at J, with 16 bases between the two ends. CDR3 length: 16 residues. The CDR3 DNA is TGCGCCAGCAGCTTTACCTTCGGGCAGGGGGGAAACACCATATATTTT. Protein product: CASSFTFGQGGNTIYF.

This sequence joins TRBV4-2 and TRBJ2-2; no definite D call. Trimming took off 0 bases at V and 2 bases at J, with 7 bases between the two ends. This CDR3 comprises 15 residues. Germline-derived CDR1 and CDR2 are LGHNA and YNFKEQ. The CDR3 coding sequence is TGTGCCAGCAGCCAAGACCTATTAAACACCGGGGAGCTGTTTTTT. It translates to CASSQDLLNTGELFF.

In nucleotides, the CDR3 is TGTGCCAGCAGCTTTCCTGACACGCCAAACTCTGGAAACACCATATATTTT. Translating gives CASSFPDTPNSGNTIYF. This sequence joins TRBV7-9 and TRBJ1-3; D is undetermined. Trimming stripped 3 bases from V and 0 bases from J, with 15 bases between. The CDR3 spans 17 residues. The V gene's germline CDR1 is SEHNR and CDR2 FQNEAQ (reference sequence).

A note on this clone: The identical CDR3 is also encoded by other nucleotide sequences in the sample. The CDR3, as DNA: TGTGCCAGCTCACCACCAGCTTCCTACGAGCAGTACTTC. Protein: CASSPPASYEQYF. V is TRBV18 and J is TRBJ2-7; D is uncertain. The V end lost 0 bases, the J end lost 1 base, and 4 bases lay between the germline ends. The CDR3 contains 13 residues. Germline-derived CDR1 and CDR2 are KGHSH and LQKENI.

This clone was seen a handful of times. The V and J genes are TRBV28 and TRBJ1-5; the match to TRBD1 covers 7 bases. This CDR3 has 17 amino acids. The V segment lost 8 bases and the J segment 0 bases; nucleotides outside the gene matches: 13. Germline V gene data show CDR1 as MDHEN and CDR2 as SYDVKM. CDR3 DNA: TGTGCCAGCCTTCCTATGACAGGGAAAAGTAGCAATCAGCCCCAGCATTTT. Its protein product is CASLPMTGKSSNQPQHF.

The chain couples TRBV7-8 to TRBJ2-6; D is possibly TRBD2 (5 bases). This CDR3 contains 14 residues. In germline, CDR1 is SGHVS, CDR2 FQNEAQ. The V and J ends lost 5 bases and 1 base respectively, with 6 bases between them. Here the CDR3 reads CASSDYSGANVLTF. The DNA for the CDR3 is TGTGCCAGCAGCGACTATTCTGGGGCCAACGTCCTGACTTTC.

J is TRBJ1-1 and V is TRBV19; D uncertain. The CDR3 consists of 11 residues. Germline CDR1 reads LNHDA; CDR2 reads SQIVND (reference sequence). V was pared by 3 bases and J by 5 bases, with 4 bases between. CDR3 DNA: TGTGCCAGTAGTATGCGGACTGAAGCTTTCTTT. Amino acids: CASSMRTEAFF.

The chain has TRBV6-5 and TRBJ2-5; TRBD2 is a possible D gene (6 bases). Germline V gene data show CDR1 as MNHEY and CDR2 as SVGAGI. CDR3 length: 15 amino acids. Trimming left V 8 bases short and J 2 bases short, with 18 bases between. The CDR3 protein is CASWGPGAEQETQYF. The CDR3 DNA reads TGTGCCAGCTGGGGTCCGGGAGCAGAACAAGAGACCCAGTACTTC.

The J gene is TRBJ1-1, the V gene TRBV5-1, with 9 bases identical to TRBD1. Germline lookup yields CDR1 SGHRS and CDR2 YFSETQ. This CDR3 spans 16 amino acids. V shed 1 base, J shed 5 bases, and the junction held 9 bases outside the gene matches. As DNA, the CDR3 is TGCGCCAGCAGCTTGTCCGGTACAGGGGGCTCTACTGAAGCTTTCTTT. The encoded protein is CASSLSGTGGSTEAFF.

The chain combines TRBV5-4 with TRBJ1-2; TRBD1 matches at 10 bases. Trimming cost V 4 bases and J 7 bases; bases outside gene matches: 7. The CDR3 runs to 14 residues. The germline CDR1 and CDR2 sequences are SGHNT and YYREEE (reference sequence). CDR3 DNA sequence: TGTGCCAGCAGCCCCCAGGGACAGGGGACTGGCTACACCTTC. It yields the protein CASSPQGQGTGYTF.

The chain employs TRBV5-1 and TRBJ1-5, with no clear D. Trimming cost V 4 bases and J 0 bases, with 8 bases left between them. Germline V gene sequence: CDR1 SGHRS, CDR2 YFSETQ. The CDR3 length is 14 residues. The CDR3, as DNA: TGCGCCAGCAGCCCAACGGGTAGCAATCAGCCCCAGCATTTT. Its protein product is CASSPTGSNQPQHF.

V and J are TRBV7-8 and TRBJ1-1, with D possibly matching TRBD1 (5 bases). Germline-derived CDR1 and CDR2 are SGHVS and FQNEAQ. V was trimmed by 5 bases and J by 5 bases, leaving 12 bases between them. This CDR3 has 13 residues. The CDR3 protein is CASSQIRETEAFF. The DNA of the CDR3 is TGTGCCAGCAGCCAGATCAGGGAAACTGAAGCTTTCTTT.

The CDR3, as DNA: TGTGCCAGCAGCTTAGTTGCCGCGGGGGGGCCAAAGGATACGCAGTATTTT. Protein: CASSLVAAGGPKDTQYF. This rearrangement joins TRBV7-2 to TRBJ2-3, with TRBD2 matching 9 bases. The germline V gene encodes CDR1 SGHTA and CDR2 FQGNSA. This CDR3 has 17 amino acids. The trim removed 1 base at V and 6 bases at J, leaving 11 bases unmatched.

The chain joins TRBV19 to TRBJ1-3; maybe TRBD1 (5 bases). CDR1 and CDR2 (germline): LNHDA, SQIVND (reference sequence). This CDR3 region has 15 residues. V dropped 8 bases and J dropped 2 bases, with 16 bases sitting between them. CDR3 loop: CASAGTGGAGNTIYF. DNA for the CDR3: TGTGCCAGTGCGGGAACAGGAGGCGCTGGAAACACCATATATTTT.

This clone was detected only a few times. The chain recombines TRBV3-1 (or the pseudogene TRBV3-2) with TRBJ2-2; D gene uncertain. Germline V gene sequence: CDR1 LGHDT, CDR2 YNNKEL (reference sequence). V dropped 0 bases and J dropped 1 base, with 6 bases sitting between them. The CDR3 spans 15 residues. The CDR3 nucleotides are TGTGCCAGCAGCCAAGATAACAGGAACACCGGGGAGCTGTTTTTT. Its translation: CASSQDNRNTGELFF.

The J gene is TRBJ2-3, the V gene TRBV5-1, with D perhaps TRBD2 (6 bases). Germline lookup yields CDR1 SGHRS and CDR2 YFSETQ. The V gene lost 0 bases and the J gene lost 4 bases, with 12 bases spanning the gap. This CDR3 contains 15 residues. CDR3 protein: CASSLEAGRPDTQYF. The CDR3 DNA reads as TGCGCCAGCAGCTTGGAGGCGGGAAGGCCAGATACGCAGTATTTT.

The chain links TRBV14 to TRBJ1-3, with TRBD1 matching 8 bases. Unmatched junction bases numbered 5, after V lost 4 bases and J lost 0 bases. Germline CDR1 is SGHDN and CDR2 is FVKESK. This CDR3 has 16 residues. The CDR3 bases are TGTGCCAGCAGCCGAGACAGGGGCCGCTCTGGAAACACCATATATTTT. It translates to CASSRDRGRSGNTIYF.